Following are 7 T cell receptor beta chains from one sample sequenced in a study of PD-1 blockade in classical Hodgkin lymphoma. Autologous stem cell transplantation was followed by relapse in every patient, and brentuximab vedotin exposure varied. Using immunoSEQ multiplex PCR, the repertoire was profiled, and TCRdb retains in-frame clones only, with some absent. The table records 30,000 to 45,000 clones, 85% to 90% of them present only once. This material consisted of peripheral blood mononuclear cells (PBMCs), taken before the second cycle of nivolumab. These receptors all stem from a human donor with classical Hodgkin lymphoma.

The chain has TRBV5-1 and TRBJ2-2, with 11 bases fitting TRBD1. V lost 3 bases and J lost 5; bases outside the gene matches: 9. This CDR3 region has 17 residues. Looked up from germline, CDR1 is SGHRS and CDR2 is YFSETQ. DNA for the CDR3: TGCGCCAGCAGCTCAAAACGGACAGGGGGCAATACCGGGGAGCTGTTTTTT. This sequence encodes CASSSKRTGGNTGELFF. Full variable domain (remainder filled in from reference TRBV5-1 and TRBJ2-2): KAGVTQTPRYLIKTRGQQVTLSCSPISGHRSVSWYQQTPGQGLQFLFEYFSETQRNKGNFPGRFSGRQFSNSRSEMNVSTLELGDSALYLCASSSKRTGGNTGELFFGEGSRLTVL.

The J gene is TRBJ1-2, the V gene TRBV27; 8 bases are shared with TRBD1. The germline gives CDR1 MNHEY, CDR2 SMNVEV (reference sequence). V dropped 1 base and J dropped 8; count of bases not matched to a gene: 6. The CDR3 covers 14 residues. This chain's CDR3 is CASSLLYRGEGYTF. CDR3 in DNA: TGTGCCAGCAGTTTATTATACAGGGGGGAAGGCTACACCTTC.

This clone has just one count. CDR3 protein: CATRVGNRETQYF. Here the CDR3 DNA reads TGTGCCACCCGGGTGGGCAACAGGGAGACCCAGTACTTC. The chain employs TRBV28 and TRBJ2-5; D possibly corresponds to TRBD1 (5 bases). The CDR3 runs 13 residues. Trimming removed 10 bases from V and 5 bases from J, with 17 bases in between. Per germline, CDR1 MDHEN and CDR2 SYDVKM.

J is TRBJ1-4 and V is TRBV5-1; a possible D gene is TRBD1 (5 bases). Trimming took off 0 bases at V and 4 bases at J, with 7 bases between the two ends. The CDR3 extends over 14 amino acids. Germline V gene data show CDR1 as SGHRS and CDR2 as YFSETQ. CDR3 residues: CASSLAGGNEKLFF. In DNA, the CDR3 is TGCGCCAGCAGCTTGGCCGGGGGTAATGAAAAACTGTTTTTT.

V gene TRBV12-5 combines with J gene TRBJ2-2, with D possibly being TRBD2 (6 bases). The CDR3 is 17 residues long. Germline CDR1 reads LGHNT; CDR2 reads FRNRAP. V lost 2 bases and J 2 bases, leaving 15 bases between the germline ends. The CDR3 is CASGLPRGTPNTGELFF. The CDR3 coding sequence is TGTGCTAGTGGTTTGCCACGCGGGACTCCTAACACCGGGGAGCTGTTTTTT.

The gene calls are TRBV6-1 and TRBJ1-5; tentative D call: TRBD1 (5 bases). CDR3 length equals 15 residues. The V end lost 4 bases, the J end lost 2 bases, and 12 bases lay between the germline ends. Germline V gene sequence: CDR1 MNHNS, CDR2 SASEGT. The CDR3 DNA reads TGTGCCAGCAGTGGGCAGGTCAGGGGCAATCAGCCCCAGCATTTT. This sequence encodes CASSGQVRGNQPQHF.

The CDR3 loop is CAISPSGDSGANVLTF. The CDR3 coding sequence is TGTGCCATCAGTCCCTCAGGGGACTCTGGGGCCAACGTCCTGACTTTC. The J gene is TRBJ2-6, the V gene TRBV10-3, with a weak D call TRBD1 (6 bases). Germline V gene lookup returns CDR1 ENHRY and CDR2 SYGVKD. The CDR3 is made up of 16 amino acids. Trimming cost V 5 bases and J 0 bases, with 11 bases left between them.